One and the same sample provided the 18 T cell receptor beta chains below, sequenced in a study of neurological immune-mediated disorders. One entry per CDR3 protein results from TCRdb running MiXCR on the 5' RACE reads. The sample shows approximately 58,000 distinct CDR3 sequences, 10% to 12% of them seen only once. Sequenced material: PBMCs. These receptors all stem from a man aged 55 to 69 in good health.

This clonotype was seen only once. The chain carries TRBV18 and TRBJ2-1, with D possibly being TRBD1 (7 bases). Germline CDR1 reads KGHSH; CDR2 reads LQKENI. This CDR3 has 17 amino acids. Between the trimmed V and J ends, which lost 2 bases and 3 bases, there was a span of 17 bases. CDR3 nucleotides: TGTGCCAGCTCACCATGGCGGGACAGCACCCTCTACAATGAGCAGTTCTTC. Its translation: CASSPWRDSTLYNEQFF. The full variable domain, completed using reference TRBV18 and TRBJ2-1, is NAGVMQNPRHLVRRRGQEARLRCSPMKGHSHVYWYRQLPEEGLKFMVYLQKENIIDESGMPKERFSAEFPKEGPSILRIQQVVRGDSAAYFCASSPWRDSTLYNEQFFGPGTRLTVL.

This clonotype is medium-sized. V gene TRBV12-3 or TRBV12-4 combines with J gene TRBJ2-5; D is unresolved. This CDR3 is 13 amino acids long. V lost 8 bases, J lost 12 bases, and 22 bases lay in between. CDR3 in amino acids: CASGSLRSRDEYF. CDR3 coding DNA: TGTGCCAGCGGCTCGTTACGGAGCCGCGACGAGTACTTC.

This clonotype occurred many times. V is TRBV4-3 and J is TRBJ1-5, with TRBD1 matching 8 bases. V shed 1 base and J 5 bases; nucleotides not matched to a gene: 7. This CDR3 is built from 16 residues. From germline, CDR1 is LGHNA and CDR2 YSLEER. This CDR3 reads CASSQVAGQADQPQHF. CDR3 sequence (DNA): TGCGCCAGCAGCCAAGTAGCGGGACAGGCCGATCAGCCCCAGCATTTT.

V gene TRBV7-9 combines with J gene TRBJ2-2; no clear D. Germline loops: CDR1 SEHNR, CDR2 FQNEAQ (reference sequence). This CDR3 has 14 amino acids. Deletions cut 5 bases from V and 2 bases from J, with 9 bases between. For the CDR3, the DNA is TGTGCCAGCAGCCCTAGACTCAACACCGGGGAGCTGTTTTTT. Translation gives CASSPRLNTGELFF. The full variable domain, with the rest looked up from reference TRBV7-9 and TRBJ2-2, is DTGVSQNPRHKITKRGQNVTFRCDPISEHNRLYWYRQTLGQGPEFLTYFQNEAQLEKSRLLSDRFSAERPKGSFSTLEIQRTEQGDSAMYLCASSPRLNTGELFFGEGSRLTVL.

This clonotype appeared many times. The chain has TRBV12-3 or TRBV12-4 and TRBJ2-5, with D tentatively TRBD1 (6 bases). Deletions cut 8 bases from V and 5 bases from J, with 6 bases between. The CDR3 extends over 10 amino acids. This chain's CDR3 is CASQGETQYF. DNA for the CDR3: TGTGCCAGCCAGGGGGAGACCCAGTACTTC.

This clonotype showed up just a few times. The chain joins TRBV24-1 to TRBJ2-3; D not resolved. CDR1 is KGHDR and CDR2 is SFDVKD in the germline V gene. The CDR3 consists of 13 residues. Trimming pared 7 bases from V and 0 bases from J, leaving 7 bases between. This CDR3 is CATRGISTDTQYF. The DNA for the CDR3 is TGTGCCACCAGAGGGATTAGCACAGATACGCAGTATTTT.

This clonotype was counted many times. V gene TRBV28 combines with J gene TRBJ2-7; the D gene is possibly TRBD2 (6 bases). Trimming took off 6 bases at V and 2 bases at J, with 14 bases between the two ends. CDR1 and CDR2 from the germline V gene are MDHEN and SYDVKM. There are 14 residues in the CDR3. CDR3 nucleotides: TGTGCCAGCAGACCCTACCCGGGGGCCTACGAGCAGTACTTC. This sequence encodes CASRPYPGAYEQYF.

This clonotype was observed many times. This chain connects TRBV7-2 to TRBJ2-7; tentatively, D is TRBD2 (7 bases). Germline V CDR1 and CDR2: SGHTA, FQGNSA. Deletions cut 0 bases from V and 3 bases from J, with 12 bases between. This CDR3 is built from 15 residues. CDR3 sequence (DNA): TGTGCCAGCAGCTTAGCGGGGGGGCGCCTCTACGAGCAGTACTTC. This sequence encodes CASSLAGGRLYEQYF.

This clonotype was seen ten or more times. V and J are TRBV14 and TRBJ1-1; 7 bases are shared with TRBD1. Per the germline V gene, CDR1 is SGHDN and CDR2 is FVKESK. The CDR3 is 17 residues long. Trimming cost V 1 base and J 0 bases; bases outside gene matches: 8. The CDR3 reads CASSQGGGRTMNTEAFF. As DNA, the CDR3 is TGTGCCAGCAGCCAAGGAGGGGGCCGGACGATGAACACTGAAGCTTTCTTT. The full variable domain, rest sourced from reference TRBV14 and TRBJ1-1, is EAGVTQFPSHSVIEKGQTVTLRCDPISGHDNLYWYRRVMGKEIKFLLHFVKESKQDESGMPNNRFLAERTGGTYSTLKVQPAELEDSGVYFCASSQGGGRTMNTEAFFGQGTRLTVV.

This clonotype was found many times. CDR3: CASSLVAGDSYEQYF. CDR3 bases: TGCGCCAGCAGCTTGGTGGCAGGAGATTCCTACGAGCAGTACTTC. The chain links TRBV5-1 to TRBJ2-7; D is uncertain. The CDR3 length is 15 residues. Trimming shortened V by 0 bases and J by 1 base, and 11 bases separated the two germline ends. Germline CDR1 reads SGHRS; CDR2 reads YFSETQ.

This clonotype was counted at least ten times. The chain combines TRBV20-1 with TRBJ1-5, with 7 bases identical to TRBD1. Germline values: CDR1 DFQATT, CDR2 SNEGSKA (reference sequence). The CDR3 has 14 residues. V gave up 6 bases and J gave up 3 bases; unmatched junction bases: 8. The CDR3 region has the DNA TGCAGTGCCAAAGGGACAGTTCTCAATCAGCCCCAGCATTTT. This translates into CSAKGTVLNQPQHF.

This clonotype was observed many times. The CDR3 DNA reads TGCGCCAGCAGTCTCGGGACAGTCGGAAACACCATATATTTT. It translates to CASSLGTVGNTIYF. The rearrangement uses TRBV5-1 and TRBJ1-3; the match to TRBD1 covers 7 bases. V dropped 5 bases and J dropped 4; count of bases not matched to a gene: 6. There are 14 residues in the CDR3. Germline V gene lookup returns CDR1 SGHRS and CDR2 YFSETQ. The whole variable domain, filled in from reference TRBV5-1 and TRBJ1-3, reads KAGVTQTPRYLIKTRGQQVTLSCSPISGHRSVSWYQQTPGQGLQFLFEYFSETQRNKGNFPGRFSGRQFSNSRSEMNVSTLELGDSALYLCASSLGTVGNTIYFGEGSWLTVV.

This clonotype was seen at least ten times. The V call is TRBV18, the J call TRBJ1-1; D unclear. This CDR3 region has 13 residues. CDR1 is KGHSH, CDR2 LQKENI, per germline. The germline V and J ends were trimmed by 3 bases and 6 bases, with 11 bases remaining between them. In nucleotides, the CDR3 is TGTGCCAGCTCACCGGGCCAAAGGGCTGAAGCTTTCTTT. Translating gives CASSPGQRAEAFF.

This clonotype has a count of ten or more. The gene calls are TRBV20-1 and TRBJ2-2, with D tentatively TRBD1 or TRBD2 (6 bases each). Trimming pared 7 bases from V and 2 bases from J, leaving 11 bases between. Germline V lookup: CDR1 DFQATT, CDR2 SNEGSKA (reference sequence). This CDR3 comprises 13 residues. The CDR3 DNA reads as TGCAGTGGGAGGGGGGCCAACACCGGGGAGCTGTTTTTT. Its translation is CSGRGANTGELFF.

This clonotype appeared many times. The gene calls are TRBV29-1 and TRBJ2-1, with D possibly being TRBD2 (6 bases). Per the germline V gene, CDR1 is SQVTM and CDR2 is ANQGSEA. The V gene lost 5 bases and the J gene lost 0 bases, with 17 bases spanning the gap. The CDR3 extends over 16 amino acids. The CDR3 is CSVTLARQSSYNEQFF. The CDR3, as DNA: TGCAGCGTTACGCTAGCGAGACAAAGCTCCTACAATGAGCAGTTCTTC.

This clonotype was recorded many times. This chain connects TRBV5-1 to TRBJ2-3, with D tentatively TRBD1 (6 bases). This CDR3 region has 15 residues. Per germline, CDR1 SGHRS and CDR2 YFSETQ. V was cut by 0 bases and J by 3 bases, with 11 bases left in between. CDR3 in DNA: TGCGCCAGCAGCTTGGGGCAGGGGCGGACAGATACGCAGTATTTT. This sequence encodes CASSLGQGRTDTQYF.

This clonotype has a count of ten or more. The chain carries TRBV7-2 and TRBJ2-7; 8 nucleotides align to TRBD2. V shed 3 bases and J 0 bases; nucleotides not matched to a gene: 1. The germline V gene has CDR1 SGHTA and CDR2 FQGNSA. The length of the CDR3 is 14 residues. CDR3 residues: CASSFTSGSYEQYF. Here the CDR3 DNA reads TGTGCCAGCAGCTTCACTAGCGGCTCCTACGAGCAGTACTTC. Variable domain in full (rest from reference TRBV7-2 and TRBJ2-7): GAGVSQSPSNKVTEKGKDVELRCDPISGHTALYWYRQSLGQGLEFLIYFQGNSAPDKSGLPSDRFSAERTGGSVSTLTIQRTQQEDSAVYLCASSFTSGSYEQYFGPGTRLTVT.

This clonotype showed up many times. This chain's CDR3 is CASSLDTF. CDR3 in DNA: TGTGCCAGCAGCTTGGACACCTTC. V and J are TRBV7-2 and TRBJ1-2; D not resolved. Germline V gene sequence: CDR1 SGHTA, CDR2 FQGNSA. V was shortened by 3 bases and J by 12 bases, with 2 bases between the two germline ends. The CDR3 totals 8 residues.